This T cell receptor (beta chain) comes out of a study of T cells after yellow fever vaccination. The wider study: Those fractions that held only low numbers of cells were prepared using the SMART-Seq v4 Ultra Low Input RNA kit.

Per the germline V gene, CDR1 is LGHNA and CDR2 is YSLEER. V lost 0 bases, J lost 15 bases, and 15 bases lay in between. The CDR3 is 13 residues long. One entry per CDR3 protein results from TCRdb running MiXCR on the 5' RACE reads. Among 300,000 to 400,000 distinct CDR3 sequences listed, roughly 9.4% were seen once. The sequence was obtained from a man between 18 and 35 years old who received the YFV17D yellow fever vaccine. This sample comprised PBMCs, obtained on the day of the first yellow fever vaccination. The chain combines TRBV4-3 with TRBJ2-4; D possibly corresponds to TRBD2 (6 bases). The DNA of the CDR3 is TGCGCCAGCAGCCAAGAAGGGCTAGCGCCGCGGTACTTC. Translating it yields CASSQEGLAPRYF.